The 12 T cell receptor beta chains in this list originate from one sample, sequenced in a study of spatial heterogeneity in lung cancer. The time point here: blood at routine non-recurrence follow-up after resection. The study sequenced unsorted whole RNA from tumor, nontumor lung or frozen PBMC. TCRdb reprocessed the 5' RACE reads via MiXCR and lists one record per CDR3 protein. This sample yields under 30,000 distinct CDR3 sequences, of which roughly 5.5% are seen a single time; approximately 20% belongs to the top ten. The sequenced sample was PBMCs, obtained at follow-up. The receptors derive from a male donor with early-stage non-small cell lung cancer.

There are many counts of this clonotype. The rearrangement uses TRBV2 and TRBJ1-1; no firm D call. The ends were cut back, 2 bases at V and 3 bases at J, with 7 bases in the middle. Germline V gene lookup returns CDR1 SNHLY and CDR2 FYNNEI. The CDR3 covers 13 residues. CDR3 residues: CASSEMADTEAFF. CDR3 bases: TGTGCCAGCAGTGAAATGGCTGACACTGAAGCTTTCTTT.

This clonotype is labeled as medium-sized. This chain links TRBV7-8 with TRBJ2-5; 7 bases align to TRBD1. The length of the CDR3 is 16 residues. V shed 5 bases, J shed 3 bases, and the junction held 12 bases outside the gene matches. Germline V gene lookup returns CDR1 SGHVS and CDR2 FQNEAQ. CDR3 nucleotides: TGTGCCAGCAGCACAGGGGACAGCTGGGGCGAAGAGACCCAGTACTTC. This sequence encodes CASSTGDSWGEETQYF. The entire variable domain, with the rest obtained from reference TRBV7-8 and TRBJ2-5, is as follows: GAGVSQSPRYKVAKRGQDVALRCDPISGHVSLFWYQQALGQGPEFLTYFQNEAQLDKSGLPSDRFFAERPEGSVSTLKIQRTQQEDSAVYLCASSTGDSWGEETQYFGPGTRLLVL.

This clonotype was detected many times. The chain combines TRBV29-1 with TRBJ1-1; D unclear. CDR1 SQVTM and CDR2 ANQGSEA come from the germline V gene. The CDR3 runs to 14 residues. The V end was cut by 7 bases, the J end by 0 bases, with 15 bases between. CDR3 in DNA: TGCAGCGCGCTTGTCCAGGCCATGAACACTGAAGCTTTCTTT. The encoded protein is CSALVQAMNTEAFF.

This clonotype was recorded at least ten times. CDR3 amino acids: CASSSGLAGYEQYF. Written as DNA, the CDR3 is TGTGCCAGCAGCTCCGGACTAGCGGGGTACGAGCAGTACTTC. The V and J genes are TRBV5-5 and TRBJ2-7; 12 nucleotides align to TRBD2. Losses at the gene ends were 3 bases for V and 4 bases for J; bases not matched to a gene: 2. The V gene's germline CDR1 is SGHKS and CDR2 YYEKEE (reference sequence). CDR3 length: 14 residues.

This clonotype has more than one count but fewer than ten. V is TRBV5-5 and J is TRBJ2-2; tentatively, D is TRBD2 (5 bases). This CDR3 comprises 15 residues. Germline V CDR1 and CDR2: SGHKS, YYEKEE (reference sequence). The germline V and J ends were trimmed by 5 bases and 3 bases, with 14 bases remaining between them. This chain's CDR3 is CASRSGVSDTGELFF. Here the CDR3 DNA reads TGTGCCAGCAGGTCCGGGGTTTCGGACACCGGGGAGCTGTTTTTT.

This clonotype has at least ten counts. The CDR3 here is CASSDGGNQYF. The CDR3 DNA is TGTGCCAGCAGCGACGGGGGGAACCAGTACTTC. V and J are TRBV9 and TRBJ2-5; 7 bases align to TRBD2. After removal of 3 bases from V and 10 bases from J, the junction contained 3 bases not matched to a gene. The germline V gene has CDR1 SGDLS and CDR2 YYNGEE. The CDR3 has 11 amino acids. The full variable domain, completed using reference TRBV9 and TRBJ2-5, is DSGVTQTPKHLITATGQRVTLRCSPRSGDLSVYWYQQSLDQGLQFLIQYYNGEERAKGNILERFSAQQFPDLHSELNLSSLELGDSALYFCASSDGGNQYFGPGTRLLVL.

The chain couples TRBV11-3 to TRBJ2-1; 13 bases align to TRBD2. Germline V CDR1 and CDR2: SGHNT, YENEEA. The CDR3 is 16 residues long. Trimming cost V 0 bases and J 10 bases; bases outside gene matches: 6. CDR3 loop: CASSLEGTSGIREQFF. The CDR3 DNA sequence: TGTGCCAGCAGCTTAGAGGGGACTAGCGGGATTCGGGAGCAGTTCTTC.

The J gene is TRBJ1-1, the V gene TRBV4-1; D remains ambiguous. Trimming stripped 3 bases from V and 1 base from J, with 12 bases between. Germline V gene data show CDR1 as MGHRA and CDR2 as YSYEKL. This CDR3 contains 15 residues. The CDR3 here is CASSHHPEGNTEAFF. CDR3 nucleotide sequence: TGCGCCAGCAGCCACCACCCCGAGGGGAACACTGAAGCTTTCTTT.

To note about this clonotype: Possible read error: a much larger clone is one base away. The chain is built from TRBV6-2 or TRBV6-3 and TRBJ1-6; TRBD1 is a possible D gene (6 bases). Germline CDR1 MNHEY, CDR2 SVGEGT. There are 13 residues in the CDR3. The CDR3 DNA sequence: TGTGCCAGCGGAAGGGGGGAAGGTTCATCCCTCCACTTT. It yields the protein CASGRGEGSSLHF.

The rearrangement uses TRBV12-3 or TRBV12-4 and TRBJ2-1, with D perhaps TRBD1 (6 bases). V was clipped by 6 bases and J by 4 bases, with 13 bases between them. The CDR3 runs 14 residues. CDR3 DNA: TGTGCCAGCAGCCGCGGACAGCCATACAATGAGCAGTTCTTC. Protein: CASSRGQPYNEQFF.

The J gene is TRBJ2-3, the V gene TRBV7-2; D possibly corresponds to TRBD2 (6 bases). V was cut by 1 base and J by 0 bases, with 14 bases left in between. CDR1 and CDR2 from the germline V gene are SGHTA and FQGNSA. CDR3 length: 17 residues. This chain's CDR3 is CASSLVMGRGSTDTQYF. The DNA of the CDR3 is TGTGCCAGCAGCTTAGTAATGGGTCGGGGGAGCACAGATACGCAGTATTTT.

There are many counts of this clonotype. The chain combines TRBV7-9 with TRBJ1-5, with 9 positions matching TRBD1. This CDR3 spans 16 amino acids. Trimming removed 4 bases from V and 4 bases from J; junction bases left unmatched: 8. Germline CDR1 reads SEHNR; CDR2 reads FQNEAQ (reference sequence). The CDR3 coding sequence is TGTGCCAGCAGCTCGAACAGACAGGGGGGGAATCAGCCCCAGCATTTT. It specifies CASSSNRQGGNQPQHF.